Described below is a single T cell receptor beta chain sequence and its context. What it binds is not known. The donors, aged roughly 6 to 95, were healthy Caucasians from Russia. The authors extracted at least 5.5 micrograms of total RNA per sample. This entry is derived from a study of blood T cells in healthy people across ages. Germline V gene sequence: CDR1 SGDLS, CDR2 YYNGEE. V was cut by 0 bases and J by 0 bases, with 10 bases left in between. This CDR3 has 15 residues. Study-level results: It was held that the diversity estimates obtained from one million T cells were underestimates.

It was with a sample-barcoded 5' primer and a J-beta primer mix that a second PCR of about 6 to 11 cycles was run. Every cDNA molecule carried a tag from a template-switch adaptor bearing 12 random nucleotides. TCRdb reanalysed the 5' RACE reads using MiXCR and keeps one entry per CDR3 protein. Of about 800,000 distinct CDR3 sequences listed, roughly 60% are singletons. Sequenced: blood. The sequence was obtained from a man aged 25 to 40 in good health. This chain links TRBV9 with TRBJ2-7; TRBD2 is a possible D gene (6 bases). The CDR3 region is CASSVGGGNSYEQYF. The CDR3 nucleotides read TGTGCCAGCAGCGTAGGTGGAGGGAACTCCTACGAGCAGTACTTC.